This T cell receptor beta chain was obtained from a study of shared T cell receptors in the human thymus. TCRdb's copy holds only in-frame clones and misses some; the assay was immunoSEQ multiplex PCR. The sample contains over 650,000 clones, 80% to 90% of which appear only once. CDR1 is SGHRS, CDR2 YFSETQ, per germline. The CDR3 covers 17 residues. The V gene lost 0 bases and the J gene lost 0 bases, with 13 bases spanning the gap. Separately, the same data were catalogued under a study of human thymus T cells. This second report adds: Highly overlapping thymic repertoires among unrelated individuals were reported in related research.

The sample was thymocytes. This rearrangement joins TRBV5-1 to TRBJ2-1, with D possibly being TRBD1 (6 bases). The clonotype originates from a boy in the first two years of life with a congenital heart defect. The CDR3 protein is CASSLEGQDSSYNEQFF. CDR3 nucleotide sequence: TGCGCCAGCAGCTTGGAGGGACAAGACAGCTCCTACAATGAGCAGTTCTTC. The full variable domain, completed using reference TRBV5-1 and TRBJ2-1, is KAGVTQTPRYLIKTRGQQVTLSCSPISGHRSVSWYQQTPGQGLQFLFEYFSETQRNKGNFPGRFSGRQFSNSRSEMNVSTLELGDSALYLCASSLEGQDSSYNEQFFGPGTRLTVL.